This TCR beta chain was found in a study of PD-1 blockade in mismatch repair-deficient tumors (dated by TCRdb to about 2017). Background on the whole study: Between late 2013 and late 2016, around 91 consecutive patients with around twelve mismatch repair-deficient cancer types, all previously treated and progressing, were enrolled in the trial. Tumor-associated T cell clones in the peripheral blood of patients responding to PD-1 blockade were tracked using deep sequencing of TCR CDR3 regions. Results the study describes overall, beyond this receptor: Clones residing in the tumor, which were often undetectable in blood before treatment, expanded quickly after pembrolizumab and then contracted, generally before radiologic responses.

The count of this clone is one. This clone's antigen is unknown. The sample holds no much larger clone one base away, and base qualities are not on file. The germline V gene provides CDR1 KGHSH and CDR2 LQKENI. V is pared back by 0 bases and J by 3 bases, with 5 bases lying between the germline termini. The CDR3, from cysteine to phenylalanine, totals 13 residues. Kept here is only the CDR3 DNA, which spans 39 bases and is read in frame from base 1. Mismatch repair deficiency was established in every enrolled patient by polymerase chain reaction or immunohistochemistry. A few patients who responded to pembrolizumab therapy underwent TCR sequencing. In the phase II trial, pembrolizumab PD-1 blockade was tested prospectively in advanced mismatch repair-deficient cancers, no matter which tissue of origin the cancers came from. Peripheral blood T cell samples were collected serially, before PD-1 blockade began and at several time points afterward. Blood sampling times were reported as weeks after the first pembrolizumab dose.

The library came from the immunoSEQ multiplex PCR assay. Drawn from immuneACCESS, this table holds only the in-frame rearrangements with V and J called that TCRdb kept. Clones are partly lost; checked studies trace under half to an unresolved V gene and leave the rest unexplained. Counted in this sample were 75,000 to 80,000 clones; 65% to 85% of them appeared once. Roughly 6% of the sample is in the top ten clones. The sequenced sample was peripheral blood, obtained 44 weeks after starting pembrolizumab. The chain joins TRBV18 to TRBJ2-5, with the D gene too uncertain to name. The receptor comes from an adult with mismatch repair-deficient cancer. The DNA is as follows: TGTGCCAGCTCACCACCCACCGAAGAGACCCAGTACTTC. Its protein is CASSPPTEETQYF.